These T cell receptor beta chains were read from a single sample in a study of blood T cell repertoires in COVID-19. Profiled with immunoSEQ multiplex PCR; TCRdb holds only in-frame clones, not every one. The table lists approximately 500,000 clones, about 89% of them singletons, with 7.8% in the top ten. The source material was peripheral blood. All receptors come from a woman in her forties or fifties with COVID-19, enrolled during active disease. CDR3s include the opening cysteine and the closing phenylalanine or tryptophan. A D gene is named only where the DNA matches it firmly. Rows give clone size only sometimes, using once, few, many, or a class for an expanded clone.

once	.	TRBV27	TRBJ1-6	TGTGCCAGCAGTTTCGGGTCCGGATCACCCCTCCACTTT	CASSFGSGSPLHF
.	.	TRBV12-3/TRBV12-4	TRBJ1-1	TGTGCCAGCCGTCAGGGCTGGAACACTGAAGCTTTCTTT	CASRQGWNTEAFF
.	.	TRBV10-3	TRBJ1-1	TGTGCCATCACCTCGGCGGGGGGGACTGAAGCTTTCTTT	CAITSAGGTEAFF
.	TRBD1	TRBV3-1/TRBV3-2	TRBJ1-1	TGTGCCAGCAGCCAAGAGGGACAGGGGTGGAACACTGAAGCTTTCTTT	CASSQEGQGWNTEAFF
few	.	TRBV11-2	TRBJ1-6	TGTGCCAGCAGCCAGGGTTTGAGTTCACCCCTCCACTTT	CASSQGLSSPLHF
.	.	TRBV30	TRBJ1-2	TGTGCCTGGATGTCAGGGTGGGGCTACACCTTC	CAWMSGWGYTF
.	TRBD2	TRBV19	TRBJ2-3	TGTGCCAGTAGTATTCGGACTAGCCCAGCCCGCACAGATACGCAGTATTTT	CASSIRTSPARTDTQYF
few	TRBD1	TRBV19	TRBJ1-1	TGTGCCAGTAGTATCTCGGACAGGGGGTACATGAACACTGAAGCTTTCTTT	CASSISDRGYMNTEAFF
.	TRBD1	TRBV5-1	TRBJ1-1	TGCGCCAGCAGCTGGGGACAGGGGGACACTGAAGCTTTCTTT	CASSWGQGDTEAFF
.	.	TRBV19	TRBJ1-2	TGTGCCAGTAGCCTATTGTGGGGGGGAGGCGATGGCTACACCTTC	CASSLLWGGGDGYTF
.	TRBD1	TRBV30	TRBJ1-6	TGTGCCTGGAGTGGGGGACAGAGGAGTTCACCCCTCCACTTT	CAWSGGQRSSPLHF
.	.	TRBV10-3	TRBJ1-5	TGTGCCATCAGTGAGGTCGATCAGCCCCAGCATTTT	CAISEVDQPQHF
few	.	TRBV19	TRBJ1-6	TGTGCCAGTAGTATTGATCACACTACCTCCTATAATTCACCCCTCCACTTT	CASSIDHTTSYNSPLHF
few	TRBD1	TRBV7-3	TRBJ2-2	TGTGCCAGCAGCTTCGACAGGGGGCGTTCCACCGGGGAGCTGTTTTTT	CASSFDRGRSTGELFF
once	TRBD1	TRBV7-9	TRBJ2-1	TGTGCCAGCAGCCCCTCCGACAGGGGGCCTTACAATGAGCAGTTCTTC	CASSPSDRGPYNEQFF
.	.	TRBV10-3	TRBJ1-5	TGTGCCATCAGTGAGTCTAGTAGCAATCAGCCCCAGCATTTT	CAISESSSNQPQHF
.	.	TRBV6-5	TRBJ1-4	TGTGCCAGCAAGGACAGACGATATGAAAAACTGTTTTTT	CASKDRRYEKLFF
.	.	TRBV3-1/TRBV3-2	TRBJ1-1	TGTGCCAGCAGCCCTAGGGGCGGAGAAGCTTTCTTT	CASSPRGGEAFF
.	TRBD1	TRBV6-6	TRBJ1-4	TGTGCCAGCAGTCCGGGACAGATAAATGAAAAACTGTTTTTT	CASSPGQINEKLFF